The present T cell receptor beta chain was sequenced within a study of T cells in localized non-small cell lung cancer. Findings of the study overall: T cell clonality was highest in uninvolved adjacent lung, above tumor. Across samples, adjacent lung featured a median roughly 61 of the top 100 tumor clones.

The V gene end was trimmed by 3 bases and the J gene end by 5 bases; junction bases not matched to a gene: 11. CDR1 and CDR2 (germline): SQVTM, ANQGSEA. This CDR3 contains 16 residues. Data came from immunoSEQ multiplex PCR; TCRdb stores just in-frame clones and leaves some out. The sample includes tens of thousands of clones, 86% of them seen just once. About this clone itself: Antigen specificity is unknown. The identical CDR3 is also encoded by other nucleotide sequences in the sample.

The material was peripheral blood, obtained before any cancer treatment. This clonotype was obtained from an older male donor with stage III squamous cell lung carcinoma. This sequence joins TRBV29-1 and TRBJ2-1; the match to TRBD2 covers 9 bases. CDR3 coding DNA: TGCAGCGTTGATGGTGGGGGCGGGAGGGCCGACAATGAGCAGTTCTTC. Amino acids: CSVDGGGGRADNEQFF.